The rows below give T cell receptor beta chains drawn from one sample of a study of cytomegalovirus exposure and HLA in healthy donors. The repertoire was sequenced with immunoSEQ multiplex PCR; TCRdb's copy has only in-frame clones and lacks some. This sample's clone table lists 100,000 to 150,000 clones. The sample consisted of PBMCs. These receptors were collected from a man aged 35 to 55 in good health and CMV-seronegative. CDR3s include the opening cysteine and the closing phenylalanine or tryptophan. D genes are given only for firm matches.

TRBV25-1	TRBJ1-4	TRBD1	CASSKNRGVNEKLFF	TGTGCCAGCAGCAAGAACAGGGGAGTAAATGAAAAACTGTTTTTT
TRBV18	TRBJ2-5	TRBD1	CASSTGTGSQETQYF	TGTGCCAGCTCAACCGGGACAGGGAGTCAAGAGACCCAGTACTTC
TRBV5-6	TRBJ2-5	NA	CASSLALARSETQYF	TGTGCCAGCAGCTTGGCGCTAGCCCGTTCGGAGACCCAGTACTTC
TRBV4-1	TRBJ1-5	TRBD1	CASSRTLGGTGTEDQPQHF	TGCGCCAGCAGCCGAACCTTAGGGGGGACCGGGACAGAAGATCAGCCCCAGCATTTT
TRBV13	TRBJ2-7	TRBD1	CASNVLGQRSYEQYF	TGTGCCAGCAATGTCTTGGGACAGCGCTCCTACGAGCAGTACTTC
TRBV7-9	TRBJ1-1	NA	CASSFNRREANTEAFF	TGTGCCAGCAGCTTCAACCGGAGAGAGGCCAACACTGAAGCTTTCTTT
TRBV7-6	TRBJ2-5	NA	CASSPQTGGYSGTQYF	TGTGCCAGCAGCCCCCAAACGGGGGGCTACTCAGGGACCCAGTACTTC
TRBV7-8	TRBJ1-2	NA	CASSFEVGGDYGYTF	TGTGCCAGCAGCTTCGAGGTAGGGGGTGACTATGGCTACACCTTC
TRBV5-5	TRBJ1-2	NA	CASSKTGTPYGYTF	TGTGCCAGCAGCAAAACCGGGACACCCTATGGCTACACCTTC
TRBV30	TRBJ1-2	NA	CAWSRGQRGGGYTF	TGTGCCTGGAGCCGCGGACAACGGGGGGGCGGCTACACCTTC
TRBV11-2	TRBJ1-1	NA	CASSPDSITEAFF	TGTGCCAGCAGCCCGGACAGCATCACTGAAGCTTTCTTT
TRBV9	TRBJ1-6	NA	CASSPQRGLLGSPLHF	TGTGCCAGCAGCCCCCAAAGGGGACTCCTCGGGTCACCCCTCCACTTT
TRBV6-5	TRBJ2-2	NA	CASSHPPTGELFF	TGTGCCAGCAGTCATCCCCCCACCGGGGAGCTGTTTTTT
TRBV6-4	TRBJ2-3	TRBD2	CASSATSGNTDTQYF	TGTGCCAGCAGTGCGACTAGCGGGAACACAGATACGCAGTATTTT
TRBV5-1	TRBJ2-7	NA	CASSPPSYEQYF	TGCGCCAGCAGCCCCCCGTCGTACGAGCAGTACTTC
TRBV28	TRBJ2-5	NA	CACGERTSKKEAQYF	TGTGCCTGCGGGGAGCGGACTTCCAAAAAAGAGGCCCAGTACTTC
TRBV6-5	TRBJ2-7	NA	CASSPGVRYEQYF	TGTGCCAGCAGTCCAGGGGTAAGGTACGAGCAGTACTTC
TRBV11-3	TRBJ1-1	NA	CASSGRAGNTEAFF	TGTGCCAGCAGCGGCAGGGCCGGGAACACTGAAGCTTTCTTT
TRBV19	TRBJ1-1	TRBD1	CASSIGDRGNTEAFF	TGTGCCAGTAGTATAGGGGACAGGGGAAACACTGAAGCTTTCTTT
TRBV5-1	TRBJ2-7	TRBD2	CASSSPGTSGSPTPYEQYF	TGCGCCAGCAGTTCCCCCGGGACTAGCGGGAGCCCGACCCCCTACGAGCAGTACTTC
TRBV7-2	TRBJ2-5	TRBD2	CASSLVRPSGQKLETQYF	TGTGCCAGCAGCTTAGTACGGCCTAGCGGGCAAAAGCTGGAGACCCAGTACTTC
TRBV18	TRBJ1-4	NA	CASSPLGGPNEKLFF	TGTGCCAGCTCACCGCTGGGGGGGCCTAATGAAAAACTGTTTTTT
TRBV30	TRBJ1-2	TRBD1	CAWSARPGQFLSYTF	TGTGCCTGGAGTGCGCGGCCGGGACAGTTCTTGAGCTACACCTTC
TRBV5-1	TRBJ1-1	TRBD1	CASSPGTGWTEAFF	TGCGCCAGCAGCCCAGGGACAGGTTGGACTGAAGCTTTCTTT
TRBV27	TRBJ1-1	NA	CASSLQGNTEAFF	TGTGCCAGCAGTTTACAGGGGAACACTGAAGCTTTCTTT
TRBV29-1	TRBJ1-2	NA	CSVEGQGSYGYTF	TGCAGCGTTGAAGGTCAGGGTTCCTATGGCTACACCTTC
TRBV5-1	TRBJ2-1	NA	CASSPDPGNEQFF	TGCGCCAGCAGCCCGGACCCGGGGAATGAGCAGTTCTTC
TRBV5-4	TRBJ2-7	NA	CASSFGRASSYEQYF	TGTGCCAGCAGCTTTGGCAGGGCAAGCTCCTACGAGCAGTACTTC
TRBV5-6	TRBJ2-1	NA	CASSFGGTYGEQFF	TGTGCCAGCAGCTTCGGCGGGACGTACGGTGAGCAGTTCTTC